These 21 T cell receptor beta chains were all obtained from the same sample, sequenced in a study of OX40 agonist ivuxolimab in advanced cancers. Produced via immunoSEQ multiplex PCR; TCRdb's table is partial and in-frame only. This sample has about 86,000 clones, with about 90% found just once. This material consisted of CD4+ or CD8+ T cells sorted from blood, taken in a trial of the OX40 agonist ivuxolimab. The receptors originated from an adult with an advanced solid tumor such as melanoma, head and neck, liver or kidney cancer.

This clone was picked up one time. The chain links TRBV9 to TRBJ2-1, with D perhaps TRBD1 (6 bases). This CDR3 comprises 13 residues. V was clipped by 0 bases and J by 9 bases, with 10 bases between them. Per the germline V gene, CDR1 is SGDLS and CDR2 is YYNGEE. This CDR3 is CASSVAKGVEQFF. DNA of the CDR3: TGTGCCAGCAGCGTAGCCAAGGGGGTTGAGCAGTTCTTC.

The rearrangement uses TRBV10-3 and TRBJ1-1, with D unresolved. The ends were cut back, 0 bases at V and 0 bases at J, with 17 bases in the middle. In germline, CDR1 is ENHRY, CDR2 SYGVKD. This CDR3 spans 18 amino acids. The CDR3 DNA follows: TGTGCCATCAGTGAGTCTGGCGCCCTCCAGACCATGAACACTGAAGCTTTCTTT. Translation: CAISESGALQTMNTEAFF.

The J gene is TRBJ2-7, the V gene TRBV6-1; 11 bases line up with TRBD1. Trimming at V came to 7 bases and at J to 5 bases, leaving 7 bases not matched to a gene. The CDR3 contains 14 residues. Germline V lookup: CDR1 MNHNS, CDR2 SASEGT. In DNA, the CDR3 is TGTGCCAGCATTTTCCGGGACAGGGGGAACGAGCAGTACTTC. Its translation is CASIFRDRGNEQYF.

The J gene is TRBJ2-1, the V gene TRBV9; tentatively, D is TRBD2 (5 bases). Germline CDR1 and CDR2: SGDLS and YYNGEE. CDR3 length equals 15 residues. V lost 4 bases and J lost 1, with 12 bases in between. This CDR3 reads CASSPFRDSYNEQFF. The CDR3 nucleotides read TGTGCCAGCAGCCCGTTCCGGGATTCCTACAATGAGCAGTTCTTC.

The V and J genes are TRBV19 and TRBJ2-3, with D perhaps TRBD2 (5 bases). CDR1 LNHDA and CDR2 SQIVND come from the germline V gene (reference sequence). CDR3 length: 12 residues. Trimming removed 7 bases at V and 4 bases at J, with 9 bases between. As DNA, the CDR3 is TGTGCCAGTATAGACTACGCAGATACGCAGTATTTT. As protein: CASIDYADTQYF.

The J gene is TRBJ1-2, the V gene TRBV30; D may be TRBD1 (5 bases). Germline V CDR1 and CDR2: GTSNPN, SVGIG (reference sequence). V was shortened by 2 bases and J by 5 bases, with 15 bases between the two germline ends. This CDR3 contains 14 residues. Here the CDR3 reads CAWSSSGPLYGYTF. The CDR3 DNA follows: TGTGCCTGGAGTTCCTCGGGACCGCTATATGGCTACACCTTC.

CDR3 amino acids: CASDLRDNSGANVLTF. The CDR3, as DNA: TGTGCCAGCGACCTCCGGGACAACTCTGGGGCCAACGTCCTGACTTTC. The rearrangement joins TRBV2 to TRBJ2-6; possibly TRBD1 for D (6 bases). The CDR3 is made up of 16 amino acids. V was pared by 8 bases and J by 0 bases, with 14 bases between. Germline lookup yields CDR1 SNHLY and CDR2 FYNNEI.

The DNA of the CDR3 is TGTGCCAGCACTCAAGGGGAGACCCAGTACTTC. Protein product: CASTQGETQYF. The V and J genes are TRBV11-2 and TRBJ2-5; D remains unclear. V was pared by 7 bases and J by 5 bases, with 8 bases between. This CDR3 has 11 amino acids. CDR1 and CDR2 (germline): SGHAT, FQNNGV.

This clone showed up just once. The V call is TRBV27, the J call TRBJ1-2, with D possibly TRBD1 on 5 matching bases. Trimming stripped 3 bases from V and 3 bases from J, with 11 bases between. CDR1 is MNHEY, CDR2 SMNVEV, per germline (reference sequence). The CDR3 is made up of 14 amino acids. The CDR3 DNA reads TGTGCCAGCAGTTTGATAGGGGCCGACTATGGCTACACCTTC. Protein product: CASSLIGADYGYTF.

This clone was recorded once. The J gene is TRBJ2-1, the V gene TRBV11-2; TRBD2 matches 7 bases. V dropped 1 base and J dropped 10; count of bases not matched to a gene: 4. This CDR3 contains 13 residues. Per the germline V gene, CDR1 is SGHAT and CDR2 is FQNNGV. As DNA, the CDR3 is TGTGCCAGCAGCTTAGGTACTAGCGTAGAGCAGTTCTTC. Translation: CASSLGTSVEQFF.

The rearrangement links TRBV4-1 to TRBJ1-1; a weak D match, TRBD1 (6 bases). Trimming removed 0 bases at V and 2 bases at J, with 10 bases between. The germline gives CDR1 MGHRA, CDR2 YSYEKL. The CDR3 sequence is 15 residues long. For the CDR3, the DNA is TGCGCCAGCAGCCAAGAGCGGACAGTTAACACTGAAGCTTTCTTT. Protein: CASSQERTVNTEAFF.

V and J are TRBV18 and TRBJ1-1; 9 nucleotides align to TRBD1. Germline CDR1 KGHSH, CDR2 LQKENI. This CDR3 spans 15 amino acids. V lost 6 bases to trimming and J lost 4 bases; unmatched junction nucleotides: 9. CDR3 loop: CASSLRTGEFTEAFF. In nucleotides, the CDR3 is TGTGCCAGCTCCCTTCGGACAGGGGAGTTCACTGAAGCTTTCTTT.

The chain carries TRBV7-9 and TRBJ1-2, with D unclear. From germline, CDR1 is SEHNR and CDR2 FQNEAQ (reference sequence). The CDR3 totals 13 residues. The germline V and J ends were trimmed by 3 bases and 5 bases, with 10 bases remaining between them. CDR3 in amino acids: CASSFSTEYGYTF. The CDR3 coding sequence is TGTGCCAGCAGCTTTAGCACGGAGTATGGCTACACCTTC.

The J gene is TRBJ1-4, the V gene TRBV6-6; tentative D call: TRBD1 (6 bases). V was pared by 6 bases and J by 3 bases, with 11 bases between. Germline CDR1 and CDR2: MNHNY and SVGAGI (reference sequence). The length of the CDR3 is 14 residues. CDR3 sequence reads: CASRIQGSNEKLFF. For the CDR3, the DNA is TGTGCCAGCAGGATACAGGGCTCTAATGAAAAACTGTTTTTT.

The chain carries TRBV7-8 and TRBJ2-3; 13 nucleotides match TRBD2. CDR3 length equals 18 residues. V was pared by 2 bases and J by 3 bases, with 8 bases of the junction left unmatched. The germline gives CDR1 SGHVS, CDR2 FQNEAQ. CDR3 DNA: TGTGCCAGCAGCTTATGGCCACGGACTAGCGGGAGAACAGATACGCAGTATTTT. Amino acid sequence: CASSLWPRTSGRTDTQYF.

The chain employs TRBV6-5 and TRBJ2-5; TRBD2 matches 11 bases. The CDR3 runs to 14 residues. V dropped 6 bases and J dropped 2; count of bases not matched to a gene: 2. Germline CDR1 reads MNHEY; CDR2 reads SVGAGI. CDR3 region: CASRTSGAQETQYF. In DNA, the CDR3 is TGTGCCAGCAGGACTAGCGGGGCGCAAGAGACCCAGTACTTC.

As DNA, the CDR3 is TGTGCCAACCACCTGCCGGGACAGGCTCGCTCTGGGGCCAACGTCCTGACTTTC. This gives the protein CANHLPGQARSGANVLTF. This chain joins TRBV11-3 and TRBJ2-6; TRBD1 matches 8 bases. The V gene end was trimmed by 10 bases and the J gene end by 0 bases; junction bases not matched to a gene: 14. The CDR3 spans 18 residues. The V gene's germline CDR1 is SGHNT and CDR2 YENEEA.

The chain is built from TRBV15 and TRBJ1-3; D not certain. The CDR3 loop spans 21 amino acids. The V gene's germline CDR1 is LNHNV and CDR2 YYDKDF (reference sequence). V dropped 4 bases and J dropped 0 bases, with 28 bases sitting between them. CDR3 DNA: TGTGCCACCAGCAAATCCACTCTCCGGCGGACGGACTTAAACTCTGGAAACACCATATATTTT. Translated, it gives CATSKSTLRRTDLNSGNTIYF.

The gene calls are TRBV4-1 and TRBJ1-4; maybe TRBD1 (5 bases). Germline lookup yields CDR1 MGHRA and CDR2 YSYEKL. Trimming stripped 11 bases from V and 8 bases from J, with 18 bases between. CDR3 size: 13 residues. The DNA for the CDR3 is TGCGCCGGCTCGGGTGGGGCTGGGGAAAAACTGTTTTTT. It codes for CAGSGGAGEKLFF.

The CDR3: CASSQGGSGGPLQYF. CDR3 sequence (DNA): TGTGCCAGCAGCCAAGGAGGCTCAGGGGGCCCTCTCCAGTACTTC. The chain joins TRBV14 to TRBJ2-5, with 8 bases that match TRBD1. The germline CDR1 and CDR2 sequences are SGHDN and FVKESK. The CDR3 runs to 15 residues. After removal of 1 base from V and 10 bases from J, the junction contained 11 bases not matched to a gene.

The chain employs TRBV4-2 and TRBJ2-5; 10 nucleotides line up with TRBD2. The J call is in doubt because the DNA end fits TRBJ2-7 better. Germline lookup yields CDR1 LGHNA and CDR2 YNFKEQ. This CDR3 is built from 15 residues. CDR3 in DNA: TGTGCCAGCAGCCAAGGACTAGCGGGCTCCTACGAGCAGTACTTC. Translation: CASSQGLAGSYEQYF.